The 13 T cell receptor beta chains in this list originate from one sample, sequenced in a study of T cell clones after liver transplantation. The protocol was immunoSEQ multiplex PCR, while the TCRdb copy is restricted to in-frame clones and leaves out a portion. The table lists 98,000 or so clones, around four fifths of them singletons, with 0.8% to 1% in the top ten. This specimen was CD4+ T cells from blood, taken before liver transplant. Source of these receptors: a human donor who received a liver transplant.

The chain employs TRBV7-2 and TRBJ1-4; 10 bases match TRBD1. The CDR3 consists of 15 residues. The ends lost 1 base at V and 6 bases at J; junction bases unmatched: 2. CDR1 SGHTA and CDR2 FQGNSA come from the germline V gene. The CDR3, as DNA: TGTGCCAGCAGCTTAGGAGGACAGGGGGATGAAAAACTGTTTTTT. This codes for CASSLGGQGDEKLFF.

J is TRBJ1-4 and V is TRBV20-1; D gene uncertain. Trimming took off 1 base at V and 8 bases at J, with 5 bases between the two ends. CDR1 is DFQATT and CDR2 is SNEGSKA in the germline V gene (reference sequence). This CDR3 contains 11 residues. The CDR3 DNA sequence: TGCAGTGCTAGAGGGGCCGAAAAACTGTTTTTT. This translates into CSARGAEKLFF.

V is TRBV30 and J is TRBJ2-7; no definite D call. The CDR3 is made up of 11 amino acids. V lost 1 base to trimming and J lost 7 bases, with 8 bases between them. CDR1 GTSNPN and CDR2 SVGIG come from the germline V gene (reference sequence). The CDR3 spells CAWSEGPEQYF. DNA of the CDR3: TGTGCCTGGAGTGAGGGCCCGGAGCAGTACTTC.

This sequence joins TRBV7-2 and TRBJ1-5; unclear D gene. CDR3 length equals 13 residues. The V and J ends lost 8 bases and 1 base respectively, with 9 bases between them. The germline V gene encodes CDR1 SGHTA and CDR2 FQGNSA. The CDR3 nucleotides are TGTGCCAGCGGAGCAGAAAGCAATCAGCCCCAGCATTTT. It encodes CASGAESNQPQHF.

The rearrangement joins TRBV28 to TRBJ1-5, with D unresolved. Germline CDR1 reads MDHEN; CDR2 reads SYDVKM. V lost 7 bases and J lost 1, with 14 bases in between. This CDR3 has 15 residues. CDR3 coding DNA: TGTGCCAGCACCCCCTTGGGAAAGAGCAATCAGCCCCAGCATTTT. Encoded protein: CASTPLGKSNQPQHF.

The V call is TRBV14, the J call TRBJ2-5, with D perhaps TRBD1 (5 bases). The germline CDR1 and CDR2 sequences are SGHDN and FVKESK. The CDR3 consists of 13 residues. Trimming left V 6 bases short and J 4 bases short, with 12 bases between. The DNA of the CDR3 is TGTGCCAGCAGTAGGAACACAGGAGAGACCCAGTACTTC. Translation gives CASSRNTGETQYF.

The sample holds one count of this clone. The rearrangement links TRBV6-5 to TRBJ2-3; D not resolved. The CDR3 has 13 amino acids. Trimming took off 5 bases at V and 0 bases at J, with 6 bases between the two ends. Germline V CDR1 and CDR2: MNHEY, SVGAGI. This CDR3 reads CASSLTSTDTQYF. The CDR3 bases are TGTGCCAGCAGTCTTACTAGCACAGATACGCAGTATTTT.

Only one count was recorded for this clone. V is TRBV5-5 and J is TRBJ2-2; a possible D gene is TRBD1 (6 bases). V was clipped by 4 bases and J by 10 bases, with 11 bases between them. The CDR3 is 12 amino acids. CDR1 and CDR2 (germline): SGHKS, YYEKEE (reference sequence). The CDR3 nucleotides read TGTGCCAGCAGCGTCGGACAGTTGGAGCTGTTTTTT. It yields the protein CASSVGQLELFF.

This sequence joins TRBV27 and TRBJ2-7; TRBD2 aligns across 12 bases. The CDR3 covers 15 residues. The junction had 8 bases not matched to a gene; V was cut back by 6 bases and J by 5 bases. Germline V gene data show CDR1 as MNHEY and CDR2 as SMNVEV (reference sequence). CDR3 coding DNA: TGTGCCAGCAGCACCCCGACTAGCGGGAGTAACGAGCAGTACTTC. It specifies CASSTPTSGSNEQYF.

J is TRBJ2-3 and V is TRBV10-2, with D uncertain. The CDR3 runs to 14 residues. The germline gives CDR1 WSHSY, CDR2 SAAADI. Trimming removed 8 bases from V and 4 bases from J, with 16 bases in between. CDR3 bases: TGCGCCAGCCTCTTCGGATCACTCTCAGATACGCAGTATTTT. It codes for CASLFGSLSDTQYF.

This clone came up once. The chain carries TRBV6-1 and TRBJ2-3; no clear D. This CDR3 is built from 11 residues. Germline V gene data show CDR1 as MNHNS and CDR2 as SASEGT. The V end lost 1 base, the J end lost 6 bases, and 2 bases lay between the germline ends. The chain's CDR3 is CASSEGDTQYF. CDR3 sequence (DNA): TGTGCCAGCAGTGAAGGTGATACGCAGTATTTT.

The rearrangement uses TRBV7-9 and TRBJ1-2, with no clear D. Per the germline V gene, CDR1 is SEHNR and CDR2 is FQNEAQ (reference sequence). The V end was cut by 6 bases, the J end by 1 base, with 12 bases between. The CDR3 is made up of 14 amino acids. The CDR3 protein is CASSLPLNNYGYTF. In DNA, the CDR3 is TGTGCCAGCAGTCTGCCTTTAAATAACTATGGCTACACCTTC.

V usage is TRBV7-2 and J usage is TRBJ2-3; no clear D. V dropped 1 base and J dropped 0 bases, with 14 bases sitting between them. The CDR3 is made up of 17 amino acids. Germline assignment: CDR1 SGHTA and CDR2 FQGNSA. CDR3 protein: CASSLGFGLGSTDTQYF. CDR3 DNA: TGTGCCAGCAGCTTAGGGTTCGGGCTAGGGAGCACAGATACGCAGTATTTT.